The 25 T cell receptor beta chains below all came from one sample that was sequenced in a study of cytomegalovirus exposure and HLA in healthy donors. Primers included in the PCR were 60 Vbeta and 13 Jbeta primers. Repertoires were generated with immunoSEQ multiplex PCR, while TCRdb's copy carries only in-frame clones and drops some. The repertoire holds 150,000 to 200,000 clones, with around 80% as singletons. The sequenced sample consisted of PBMCs. The origin of the receptors is a man aged 40-50 years in good health and CMV-seropositive.

The rearrangement links TRBV29-1 to TRBJ2-5; a possible D gene is TRBD1 (7 bases). The assigned J gene may be wrong: the sequence end matches TRBJ2-7 better. Germline V gene lookup returns CDR1 SQVTM and CDR2 ANQGSEA. The CDR3 loop spans 13 amino acids. CDR3 sequence: CSVGAGQFYEQYF. The DNA of the CDR3 is TGCAGCGTTGGGGCGGGACAGTTCTACGAGCAGTACTTC.

This clone turned up a few times. The chain is built from TRBV5-6 and TRBJ2-3, with 8 bases identical to TRBD2. Germline trimming cut 6 bases from V and 4 bases from J; bases unmatched to any gene: 13. The CDR3 totals 16 residues. Germline V gene lookup returns CDR1 SGHDT and CDR2 YYEEEE. Written as DNA, the CDR3 is TGTGCCAGCACCCGTACTGGTAGCGGGGCGGCAGATACGCAGTATTTT. It yields the protein CASTRTGSGAADTQYF.

This rearrangement joins TRBV30 to TRBJ2-5, with 7 positions matching TRBD2. Germline CDR1 reads GTSNPN; CDR2 reads SVGIG (reference sequence). V lost 0 bases to trimming and J lost 5 bases; unmatched junction nucleotides: 6. The CDR3 runs 14 residues. The CDR3 DNA reads as TGTGCCTGGAGTGTTTCTGTGGGGGGGGAGACCCAGTACTTC. Amino acid sequence: CAWSVSVGGETQYF.

A few counts support this clone. The rearrangement links TRBV7-2 to TRBJ1-2; 7 bases match TRBD1. Trimming cost V 1 base and J 4 bases; bases outside gene matches: 3. Germline assignment: CDR1 SGHTA and CDR2 FQGNSA. The CDR3 loop spans 14 amino acids. The DNA for the CDR3 is TGTGCCAGCAGCTTAGACAGGGGCTCCTATGGCTACACCTTC. Protein sequence: CASSLDRGSYGYTF.

The genes are TRBV20-1 and TRBJ2-7; D is perhaps TRBD2 (5 bases). V was shortened by 5 bases and J by 7 bases, with 12 bases between the two germline ends. Looked up from germline, CDR1 is DFQATT and CDR2 is SNEGSKA (reference sequence). This CDR3 comprises 11 residues. The CDR3 nucleotides read TGCAGTGCTGGACTTCCGCATGAGCAGTACTTC. Protein: CSAGLPHEQYF.

The rearrangement uses TRBV2 and TRBJ1-2; tentatively, D is TRBD1 (6 bases). The CDR3 runs to 13 residues. Germline V gives CDR1 SNHLY, CDR2 FYNNEI. Trimming removed 6 bases from V and 7 bases from J, with 15 bases in between. The CDR3 is CASSVENRVGYTF. In DNA form, the CDR3 reads TGTGCCAGCAGCGTTGAAAACAGGGTTGGCTACACCTTC.

The gene calls are TRBV4-3 and TRBJ2-7, with D possibly being TRBD2 (6 bases). Trimming removed 1 base at V and 5 bases at J, with 15 bases between. The CDR3 covers 15 residues. Germline V CDR1 and CDR2: LGHNA, YSLEER. The CDR3 region has the DNA TGCGCCAGCAGCCAAGCATGGAGACCGGGGGACGAGCAGTACTTC. As protein: CASSQAWRPGDEQYF.

The chain is built from TRBV4-1 and TRBJ2-5; TRBD2 aligns across 10 bases. The DNA end lines up better with TRBJ2-7; the J call may be wrong. Germline V gene data show CDR1 as MGHRA and CDR2 as YSYEKL. The CDR3 contains 15 residues. CDR3 bases: TGCGCCAGCAGCCCACCTAGCGGGGGCTCCTACGAGCAGTACTTC. Amino acids: CASSPPSGGSYEQYF.

This chain connects TRBV7-2 to TRBJ2-5; 12 bases are shared with TRBD1. J gave up 11 bases and V 7 bases, and 8 bases lay outside the gene matches. Germline CDR1 SGHTA, CDR2 FQGNSA. This CDR3 spans 13 amino acids. The CDR3 DNA reads TGTGCCAGCATGGGACAGGGGGCGCGTGAGCAGTACTTC. It translates to CASMGQGAREQYF.

The chain uses TRBV11-2 and TRBJ1-1, with TRBD1 matching 8 bases. The CDR3 spans 16 residues. The germline CDR1 and CDR2 sequences are SGHAT and FQNNGV. The junction had 10 bases not matched to a gene; V was cut back by 4 bases and J by 3 bases. CDR3 amino acids: CASSYRRDRGDTEAFF. The CDR3 DNA reads TGTGCCAGCAGCTACAGGCGCGACAGGGGAGACACTGAAGCTTTCTTT.

This chain links TRBV2 with TRBJ2-7; 13 bases agree with TRBD2. The V and J ends lost 4 bases and 2 bases, in that order; junction bases with no gene match: 5. CDR1 SNHLY and CDR2 FYNNEI come from the germline V gene. The CDR3 extends over 16 amino acids. CDR3 loop: CASSAPTSGGAYEQYF. In nucleotides, the CDR3 is TGTGCCAGCAGTGCACCAACTAGCGGGGGGGCCTACGAGCAGTACTTC. The whole variable domain, remainder taken from reference TRBV2 and TRBJ2-7, is EPEVTQTPSHQVTQMGQEVILRCVPISNHLYFYWYRQILGQKVEFLVSFYNNEISEKSEIFDDQFSVERPDGSNFTLKIRSTKLEDSAMYFCASSAPTSGGAYEQYFGPGTRLTVT.

Of note for this clone: One end of the junction does not line up with germline, which may come from a read error. The genes are TRBV7-7 and TRBJ2-5, with D possibly called TRBD1 or TRBD2 (5 bases each). Germline V gene data show CDR1 as SSHAT and CDR2 as FNYEAQ (reference sequence). The CDR3 length is 15 residues. CDR3 amino acids: CASSLAPAGKETQYF. The CDR3 DNA is TGTGCTAGCAGCTTAGCGCCGGCAGGGAAAGAGACCCAGTACTTC.

The rearrangement links TRBV7-3 to TRBJ2-1, with TRBD2 matching over 9 bases. The CDR3 consists of 15 residues. V was pared by 3 bases and J by 3 bases, with 3 bases of the junction left unmatched. In germline, CDR1 is SGHTA, CDR2 FQGTGA. Here the CDR3 DNA reads TGTGCCAGCAGCTTGTCTAGCGGGGACTACAATGAGCAGTTCTTC. Translating it yields CASSLSSGDYNEQFF.

To note about this clone: Other DNA sequences in this specimen translate into the identical CDR3. The rearrangement links TRBV19 to TRBJ2-5; 7 bases align to TRBD1. Per germline, CDR1 LNHDA and CDR2 SQIVND (reference sequence). The CDR3 sequence is 13 residues long. Trimming cost V 3 bases and J 5 bases; bases outside gene matches: 3. This CDR3 is CASSIGRGETQYF. The CDR3 DNA follows: TGTGCCAGTAGTATTGGCAGGGGGGAGACCCAGTACTTC.

The chain joins TRBV13 to TRBJ2-7; D is undetermined. The V end lost 0 bases, the J end lost 7 bases, and 4 bases lay between the germline ends. The CDR3 extends over 11 amino acids. Germline-derived CDR1 and CDR2 are PRHDT and FYEKMQ (reference sequence). The CDR3 DNA sequence: TGTGCCAGCAGCTTAGGTTCGGAGCAGTACTTC. This encodes CASSLGSEQYF.

The chain recombines TRBV7-3 with TRBJ2-7; possibly TRBD1 for D (5 bases). This CDR3 contains 15 residues. V gave up 4 bases and J gave up 0 bases, with 13 bases separating them. Germline CDR1 SGHTA, CDR2 FQGTGA. The CDR3 bases are TGTGCCAGCAGCTATACAGGTTTAAGCTCCTACGAGCAGTACTTC. This codes for CASSYTGLSSYEQYF.

The chain links TRBV6-5 to TRBJ1-4; 9 nucleotides align to TRBD1. Germline V gene data show CDR1 as MNHEY and CDR2 as SVGAGI. This CDR3 is built from 15 residues. The J segment lost 8 bases and the V segment lost 5 bases, leaving 9 bases of the junction unmatched. CDR3 loop: CASSVRQGGEEKLFF. CDR3 DNA sequence: TGTGCCAGCAGTGTAAGACAGGGGGGAGAAGAAAAACTGTTTTTT.

The chain carries TRBV28 and TRBJ2-2, with 12 positions matching TRBD2. This CDR3 spans 16 amino acids. Per the germline V gene, CDR1 is MDHEN and CDR2 is SYDVKM. J gave up 6 bases and V 6 bases, and 8 bases lay outside the gene matches. The CDR3 reads CASSQTSGGSPGELFF. For the CDR3, the DNA is TGTGCCAGCAGCCAAACTAGCGGGGGGTCCCCCGGGGAGCTGTTTTTT. Full variable domain (outside the CDR3, taken from reference TRBV28 and TRBJ2-2): DVKVTQSSRYLVKRTGEKVFLECVQDMDHENMFWYRQDPGLGLRLIYFSYDVKMKEKGDIPEGYSVSREKKERFSLILESASTNQTSMYLCASSQTSGGSPGELFFGEGSRLTVL.

The chain joins TRBV15 to TRBJ2-1, with 11 bases identical to TRBD2. CDR1 is LNHNV and CDR2 is YYDKDF in the germline V gene (reference sequence). There are 17 residues in the CDR3. With V trimmed by 4 bases and J by 6 bases, 11 bases remained unmatched. The CDR3 sequence: CATSKRVGTSGGNEQFF. The CDR3 DNA is TGTGCCACCAGCAAGAGAGTCGGAACTAGCGGGGGCAATGAGCAGTTCTTC.

This chain joins TRBV27 and TRBJ2-5; 11 bases map to TRBD2. Germline values: CDR1 MNHEY, CDR2 SMNVEV (reference sequence). V gave up 6 bases and J gave up 7 bases; unmatched junction bases: 4. The CDR3 has 13 residues. CDR3 in DNA: TGTGCCAGCAGCTTCGGGACTAGCGGGACCCAGTACTTC. It is translated as CASSFGTSGTQYF.

The chain employs TRBV6-6 and TRBJ1-1, with 9 positions matching TRBD1. The CDR3 length is 15 residues. V was pared by 5 bases and J by 0 bases, with 4 bases of the junction left unmatched. Germline V gives CDR1 MNHNY, CDR2 SVGAGI (reference sequence). This CDR3 is CASSAGQGMNTEAFF. The DNA of the CDR3 is TGTGCCAGCAGTGCCGGACAGGGGATGAACACTGAAGCTTTCTTT.

The genes are TRBV7-3 and TRBJ1-6; the match to TRBD1 covers 9 bases. The CDR3 consists of 17 residues. CDR1 is SGHTA, CDR2 FQGTGA, per germline. J gave up 7 bases and V 2 bases, and 9 bases lay outside the gene matches. As DNA, the CDR3 is TGTGCCAGCAGCTTATGGGGGCAGGGACAGGGAAATTCACCCCTCCACTTT. Protein sequence: CASSLWGQGQGNSPLHF.

The chain uses TRBV27 and TRBJ2-5; TRBD1 matches at 9 bases. CDR1 MNHEY and CDR2 SMNVEV come from the germline V gene (reference sequence). The CDR3 covers 14 residues. V trimming: 5 bases; J trimming: 3 bases; junction bases outside the gene matches: 4. The CDR3 bases are TGTGCCAGCAGTATGACAGGGGGGGAAGAGACCCAGTACTTC. This encodes CASSMTGGEETQYF.

This CDR3 is CSVVTAPGGANVLTF. The CDR3 nucleotides are TGCAGCGTTGTTACAGCCCCGGGAGGGGCCAACGTCCTGACTTTC. V gene TRBV29-1 combines with J gene TRBJ2-6; perhaps TRBD2 as D (5 bases). Germline V lookup: CDR1 SQVTM, CDR2 ANQGSEA. Trimming took 4 bases from V and 4 from J, leaving 14 bases between them. The CDR3 runs to 15 residues. The full variable domain, its missing parts supplied by reference TRBV29-1 and TRBJ2-6, is SAVISQKPSRDICQRGTSLTIQCQVDSQVTMMFWYRQQPGQSLTLIATANQGSEATYESGFVIDKFPISRPNLTFSTLTVSNMSPEDSSIYLCSVVTAPGGANVLTFGAGSRLTVL.

This clone was observed a handful of times. The CDR3 DNA reads as TGTGCCAGTAGTATTAGTGGAGGTTACTCTGGGGCCAACGTCCTGACTTTC. Translation gives CASSISGGYSGANVLTF. The gene calls are TRBV19 and TRBJ2-6; TRBD2 might be the D (5 bases). Germline CDR1 is LNHDA and CDR2 is SQIVND (reference sequence). The CDR3 runs 17 residues. Trimming pared 3 bases from V and 0 bases from J, leaving 12 bases between.